The 25 T cell receptor beta chains given below trace back to one sample, sequenced in a study of blood T cell repertoires in COVID-19 (dated by TCRdb to about 2020). The library relied on the immunoSEQ multiplex PCR assay. TCRdb mirrors the immuneACCESS table, restricted to in-frame sequences. Some clones are absent from its copies; in checked studies, under half trace to an unresolved V gene, and the reason for the others is unknown. The sample table holds about 280,000 clones, of which over 75% were seen once. Together, the top ten hold over 8% of the sample. Sequencing was performed on peripheral blood. These receptor sequences come from a man younger than 30 with active or convalescent COVID-19.

The chain employs TRBV7-2 and TRBJ1-2, with D maybe TRBD1 (5 bases). The V end was cut by 5 bases, the J end by 8 bases, with 12 bases between. Germline V gene sequence: CDR1 SGHTA, CDR2 FQGNSA. The CDR3 is 12 amino acids. This CDR3 is CASSPNRSGYTF. In DNA form, the CDR3 reads TGTGCCAGCAGCCCTAACAGGAGCGGCTACACCTTC.

This clone is a singleton in its sample. The chain is built from TRBV19 and TRBJ2-7, with 11 bases that match TRBD1. The germline V gene has CDR1 LNHDA and CDR2 SQIVND (reference sequence). The CDR3 length is 16 residues. With 6 bases clipped from V and 4 bases from J, the junction kept 11 bases outside the gene matches. CDR3 sequence: CASSGTGGLHRYEQYF. The CDR3, as DNA: TGTGCCAGTAGCGGGACAGGGGGGCTCCACAGGTACGAGCAGTACTTC.

The chain has TRBV2 and TRBJ2-5; possibly TRBD1 for D (5 bases). Between the trimmed V and J ends, which lost 5 bases and 2 bases, there was a span of 9 bases. The CDR3 is 13 amino acids. Germline V lookup: CDR1 SNHLY, CDR2 FYNNEI. CDR3 in amino acids: CASSLQVQETQYF. DNA for the CDR3: TGTGCCAGCAGTCTACAGGTTCAAGAGACCCAGTACTTC.

The rearrangement links TRBV3-1 (or the pseudogene TRBV3-2) to TRBJ1-4, with 9 bases lining up with TRBD1. This CDR3 is built from 18 residues. V trimming: 3 bases; J trimming: 8 bases; junction bases outside the gene matches: 16. Germline V gene sequence: CDR1 LGHDT, CDR2 YNNKEL (reference sequence). The CDR3 nucleotides read TGTGCCAGCAGCCACAATTTGGGCGACGGGACAGGGTTGGAAAAACTGTTTTTT. Translated: CASSHNLGDGTGLEKLFF.

The chain is built from TRBV2 and TRBJ2-7, with 8 bases fitting TRBD1. The V gene's germline CDR1 is SNHLY and CDR2 FYNNEI. This CDR3 is 12 amino acids long. V trimming: 9 bases; J trimming: 5 bases; junction bases outside the gene matches: 6. The CDR3 sequence: CARGQGGDEQYF. The DNA for the CDR3 is TGTGCCAGAGGACAGGGAGGCGACGAGCAGTACTTC.

The chain employs TRBV7-7 and TRBJ2-2, with 7 bases matching TRBD2. CDR1 is SSHAT, CDR2 FNYEAQ, per germline (reference sequence). The CDR3 consists of 15 residues. Losses at the gene ends were 8 bases for V and 7 bases for J; bases not matched to a gene: 13. The CDR3 here is CASAQGAGVSGELFF. The CDR3 DNA reads as TGTGCCAGCGCCCAAGGCGCGGGGGTGAGCGGGGAGCTGTTTTTT.

V gene TRBV10-2 combines with J gene TRBJ2-7; D uncertain. The CDR3 sequence is 16 residues long. Germline lookup yields CDR1 WSHSY and CDR2 SAAADI. Trimming left V 0 bases short and J 0 bases short, with 12 bases between. The CDR3, as DNA: TGCGCCAGCAGTGAGTCGTACGCATTGAGCTCCTACGAGCAGTACTTC. Protein sequence: CASSESYALSSYEQYF.

V and J are TRBV18 and TRBJ2-5; 14 bases map to TRBD2. Germline CDR1 and CDR2: KGHSH and LQKENI. V dropped 0 bases and J dropped 5; count of bases not matched to a gene: 5. This CDR3 is 17 amino acids long. This CDR3 is CASSPPGLAGVGETQYF. For the CDR3, the DNA is TGTGCCAGCTCACCACCGGGACTAGCGGGGGTCGGGGAGACCCAGTACTTC.

The rearrangement links TRBV4-1 to TRBJ1-5, with D perhaps TRBD1 (5 bases). The CDR3 consists of 16 residues. Germline CDR1 reads MGHRA; CDR2 reads YSYEKL. The V end lost 3 bases, the J end lost 3 bases, and 15 bases lay between the germline ends. The CDR3 coding sequence is TGCGCCAGCAGCCATGATACTCGGGGGAACAATCAGCCCCAGCATTTT. This translates into CASSHDTRGNNQPQHF.

The chain is built from TRBV5-6 and TRBJ1-6; weak D call: TRBD1 (6 bases). CDR3 length: 13 amino acids. Trimming took off 4 bases at V and 10 bases at J, with 12 bases between the two ends. CDR1 and CDR2 (germline): SGHDT, YYEEEE. CDR3 sequence reads: CASSNRAGSPLHF. CDR3 bases: TGTGCCAGCAGCAACAGGGCCGGGTCACCCCTCCACTTT.

This clone was detected only a few times. This chain connects TRBV10-3 to TRBJ1-6; TRBD1 is a possible D gene (6 bases). Germline V gene data show CDR1 as ENHRY and CDR2 as SYGVKD. The length of the CDR3 is 14 residues. Trimming took off 10 bases at V and 8 bases at J, with 18 bases between the two ends. CDR3 protein: CATQADTGYSPLHF. The CDR3, as DNA: TGTGCCACTCAGGCGGATACAGGGTATTCACCCCTCCACTTT.

The CDR3 loop is CATSSGTRKDTQYF. DNA of the CDR3: TGTGCCACCAGCAGTGGGACTAGGAAAGATACGCAGTATTTT. The rearrangement uses TRBV15 and TRBJ2-3; 8 bases agree with TRBD2. V gave up 3 bases and J gave up 5 bases; unmatched junction bases: 4. Germline values: CDR1 LNHNV, CDR2 YYDKDF (reference sequence). This CDR3 spans 14 amino acids.

This clone showed up just a few times. This chain joins TRBV5-1 and TRBJ1-2, with a possible D match to TRBD1 (5 bases). The CDR3 loop spans 16 amino acids. CDR1 is SGHRS, CDR2 YFSETQ, per germline. The ends were cut back, 1 base at V and 8 bases at J, with 21 bases in the middle. The CDR3 spells CASSLSSSGYFRGYTF. The CDR3 DNA is TGCGCCAGCAGCTTGAGCTCGTCAGGGTATTTTCGGGGCTACACCTTC.

This chain connects TRBV6-1 to TRBJ1-1; tentatively, D is TRBD1 (6 bases). The CDR3 has 15 residues. V was shortened by 1 base and J by 1 base, with 10 bases between the two germline ends. Germline V lookup: CDR1 MNHNS, CDR2 SASEGT. CDR3 amino acids: CASSEDRVKNTEAFF. As DNA, the CDR3 is TGTGCCAGCAGTGAAGACAGGGTAAAGAACACTGAAGCTTTCTTT.

The chain is built from TRBV7-9 and TRBJ2-7, with TRBD2 matching over 11 bases. The CDR3 has 14 residues. The ends lost 5 bases at V and 3 bases at J; junction bases unmatched: 3. Germline V gene data show CDR1 as SEHNR and CDR2 as FQNEAQ (reference sequence). The CDR3 nucleotides read TGTGCCAGCAGCCCAGGGACTAGCGGCTACGAGCAGTACTTC. It codes for CASSPGTSGYEQYF.

The V call is TRBV15, the J call TRBJ2-5, with 7 bases that match TRBD2. V was clipped by 0 bases and J by 1 base; unmatched bases: 5. CDR1 LNHNV and CDR2 YYDKDF come from the germline V gene (reference sequence). This CDR3 has 16 residues. The CDR3 nucleotides read TGTGCCACCAGCAGAGATTGGCAGCGGGGCCAAGAGACCCAGTACTTC. Encoded protein: CATSRDWQRGQETQYF.

The genes are TRBV18 and TRBJ2-2; the D is unclear. The germline gives CDR1 KGHSH, CDR2 LQKENI. The CDR3 runs to 16 residues. Deletions cut 3 bases from V and 0 bases from J, with 11 bases between. The CDR3 DNA sequence: TGTGCCAGCTCACCTCTTACAGAGCCGAACACCGGGGAGCTGTTTTTT. Its translation is CASSPLTEPNTGELFF. The complete variable domain, with remaining parts taken from reference TRBV18 and TRBJ2-2, reads NAGVMQNPRHLVRRRGQEARLRCSPMKGHSHVYWYRQLPEEGLKFMVYLQKENIIDESGMPKERFSAEFPKEGPSILRIQQVVRGDSAAYFCASSPLTEPNTGELFFGEGSRLTVL.

The rearrangement links TRBV5-8 to TRBJ2-3, with D perhaps TRBD1 (5 bases). This CDR3 region has 16 residues. CDR1 is SGHTS, CDR2 YDEGEE, per germline. The V gene lost 0 bases and the J gene lost 6 bases, with 17 bases spanning the gap. The CDR3 DNA follows: TGTGCCAGCAGCTTGGGTACAGGTTCTGATAGGGATACGCAGTATTTT. Amino acid sequence: CASSLGTGSDRDTQYF. Full variable domain (outside the CDR3, taken from reference TRBV5-8 and TRBJ2-3): EAGVTQSPTHLIKTRGQQATLRCSPISGHTSVYWYQQALGLGLQFLLWYDEGEERNRGNFPPRFSGRQFPNYSSELNVNALELEDSALYLCASSLGTGSDRDTQYFGPGTRLTVL.

The V call is TRBV9, the J call TRBJ2-1; no reliable D call. The CDR3 extends over 14 amino acids. Germline assignment: CDR1 SGDLS and CDR2 YYNGEE. Trimming took 3 bases from V and 6 from J, leaving 13 bases between them. This CDR3 is CASSEHSSLNEQFF. The CDR3 DNA is TGTGCCAGCAGCGAGCATAGCTCTCTCAATGAGCAGTTCTTC.

The chain is built from TRBV29-1 and TRBJ2-7; maybe TRBD1 (8 bases). Trimming pared 6 bases from V and 2 bases from J, leaving 14 bases between. Germline CDR1 and CDR2: SQVTM and ANQGSEA. This CDR3 has 13 residues. The CDR3 protein is CSVGGGQAYEQYF. The CDR3 bases are TGCAGCGTGGGGGGGGGACAGGCCTACGAGCAGTACTTC.

The J gene is TRBJ2-4, the V gene TRBV18; 10 positions agree with TRBD1. The CDR3 runs to 16 residues. Germline V gene lookup returns CDR1 KGHSH and CDR2 LQKENI. Germline trimming cut 3 bases from V and 2 bases from J; bases unmatched to any gene: 4. The CDR3, as DNA: TGTGCCAGCTCACCGGGGGGACAGGGGACCAAAAACATTCAGTACTTC. Its translation: CASSPGGQGTKNIQYF.

The chain combines TRBV7-8 with TRBJ1-1; D gene ambiguous. The germline V gene has CDR1 SGHVS and CDR2 FQNEAQ. The CDR3 has 13 amino acids. V was cut by 5 bases and J by 1 base, with 8 bases left in between. The CDR3, as DNA: TGTGCCAGCAGCATTTCAGGGAACACTGAAGCTTTCTTT. The encoded protein is CASSISGNTEAFF.

The DNA for the CDR3 is TGTGCTAGTGGTTTGGTAACTGGAGGGTTTGCTAATTCACCCCTCCACTTT. It encodes CASGLVTGGFANSPLHF. The chain carries TRBV12-5 and TRBJ1-6; D not resolved. This CDR3 spans 17 amino acids. V was clipped by 0 bases and J by 6 bases, with 15 bases between them. In germline, CDR1 is LGHNT, CDR2 FRNRAP.

The chain carries TRBV13 and TRBJ2-5, with TRBD2 identical over 10 bases. The CDR3 consists of 14 residues. The germline V gene encodes CDR1 PRHDT and CDR2 FYEKMQ (reference sequence). With V trimmed by 6 bases and J by 2 bases, 3 bases remained unmatched. DNA of the CDR3: TGTGCCAGCAGTCTAGCGGGGGCGCAAGAGACCCAGTACTTC. This sequence encodes CASSLAGAQETQYF.

This sequence joins TRBV21-1 and TRBJ2-7; TRBD1, the D gene given by the table, was not confirmed from the DNA. TRBV21-1 is noted as a pseudogene. The CDR3 has 18 residues. The CDR3 sequence: CASSKVGGAGGCRYEQYF. The DNA for the CDR3 is TGTGCCAGCAGCAAAGTAGGTGGCGCAGGGGGTTGTCGCTACGAGCAGTACTTC.